Following are 5 T cell receptor beta chains from one sample sequenced in a study of shared T cell receptors in the human thymus. The assay was immunoSEQ multiplex PCR, and TCRdb's table has in-frame clones only and misses some. The data hold 450,000 to 650,000 clones, with 75% to 85% observed a single time. Separately, the same data were catalogued under a study of human thymus T cells.

The sample comprised thymocytes. These receptors were taken from a boy younger than two with a congenital heart defect.

The V call is TRBV2, the J call TRBJ2-7; D is perhaps TRBD1 (6 bases). Trimming removed 2 bases from V and 4 bases from J, with 6 bases in between. The CDR3 sequence is 12 residues long. Germline lookup yields CDR1 SNHLY and CDR2 FYNNEI. The CDR3 sequence is CASSERGYEQYF. DNA of the CDR3: TGTGCCAGCAGTGAAAGGGGGTACGAGCAGTACTTC.

The chain is built from TRBV27 and TRBJ1-2; TRBD1 aligns across 10 bases. The V gene end was trimmed by 0 bases and the J gene end by 3 bases; junction bases not matched to a gene: 4. Germline V gene lookup returns CDR1 MNHEY and CDR2 SMNVEV (reference sequence). The CDR3 spans 16 residues. The CDR3 DNA reads TGTGCCAGCAGTTTATCCCGGACAGGGGGTTACTATGGCTACACCTTC. This translates into CASSLSRTGGYYGYTF.

The J gene is TRBJ2-3, the V gene TRBV12-5, with 15 bases that match TRBD2. The junction had 3 bases not matched to a gene; V was cut back by 2 bases and J by 0 bases. CDR1 is LGHNT, CDR2 FRNRAP, per germline. This CDR3 spans 18 amino acids. CDR3 in amino acids: CASGLWTSGRDSTDTQYF. DNA of the CDR3: TGTGCTAGTGGTTTGTGGACTAGCGGGAGGGATAGCACAGATACGCAGTATTTT. The full variable domain, in which reference TRBV12-5 and TRBJ2-3 provide the parts outside the CDR3, is DARVTQTPRHKVTEMGQEVTMRCQPILGHNTVFWYRQTMMQGLELLAYFRNRAPLDDSGMPKDRFSAEMPDATLATLKIQPSEPRDSAVYFCASGLWTSGRDSTDTQYFGPGTRLTVL.

The V call is TRBV25-1, the J call TRBJ2-1, with a weak D call TRBD1 (6 bases). Looked up from germline, CDR1 is MGHDK and CDR2 is SYGVNS. This CDR3 contains 11 residues. Trimming took 5 bases from V and 7 from J, leaving 6 bases between them. CDR3 bases: TGTGCCAGCAGTACAGGGAATGAGCAGTTCTTC. This sequence encodes CASSTGNEQFF.

The chain uses TRBV9 and TRBJ2-2; a possible D gene is TRBD2 (6 bases). V lost 6 bases to trimming and J lost 4 bases, with 19 bases between them. The CDR3 has 16 residues. The germline V gene has CDR1 SGDLS and CDR2 YYNGEE. CDR3 DNA sequence: TGTGCCAGCAAGTTCGACACGGGAGCGGGCACCGGGGAGCTGTTTTTT. Protein sequence: CASKFDTGAGTGELFF.